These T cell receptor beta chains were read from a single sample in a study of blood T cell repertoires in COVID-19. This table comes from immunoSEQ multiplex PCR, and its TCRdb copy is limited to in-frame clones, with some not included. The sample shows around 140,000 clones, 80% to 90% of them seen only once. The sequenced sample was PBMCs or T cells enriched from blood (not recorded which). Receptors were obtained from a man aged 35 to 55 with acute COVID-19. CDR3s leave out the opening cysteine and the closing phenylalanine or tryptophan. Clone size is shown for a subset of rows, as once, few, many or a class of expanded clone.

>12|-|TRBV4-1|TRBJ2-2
ASSRPTTGRELF
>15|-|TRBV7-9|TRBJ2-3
ASSPFFSSGGGNTQY
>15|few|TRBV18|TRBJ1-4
ASSPIHSDRGDEKLF
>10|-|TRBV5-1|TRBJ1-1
ASSPGETEAF
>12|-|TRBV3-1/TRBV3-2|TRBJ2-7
ASSQTGERDEQY
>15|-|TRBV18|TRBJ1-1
ASSSTGGAMERAEAF
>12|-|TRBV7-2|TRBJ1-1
ASSLGLMNTEAF
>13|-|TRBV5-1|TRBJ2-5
ASSLADGSPETQY
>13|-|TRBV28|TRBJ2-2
ASNSGTGGTGELF
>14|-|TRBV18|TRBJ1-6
ASSPSEAGGNSPLH
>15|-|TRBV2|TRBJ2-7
ASHYTRTGGVVYEQY
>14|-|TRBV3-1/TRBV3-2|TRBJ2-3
ASSQDLLADTDTQY
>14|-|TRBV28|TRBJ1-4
ASSRGGGQGFEKLF
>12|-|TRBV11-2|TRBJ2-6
ASSFYSGANVLT
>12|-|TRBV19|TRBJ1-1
ASSSRQGNTEAF
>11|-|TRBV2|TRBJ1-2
ASSETGEHGYT
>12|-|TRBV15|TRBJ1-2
ATSRVDREGGYT
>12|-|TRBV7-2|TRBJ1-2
ASRKTGGSKGYT
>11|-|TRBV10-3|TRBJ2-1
ASGSLTYNEQF
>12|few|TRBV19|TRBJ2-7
ASSILYGSPLQY
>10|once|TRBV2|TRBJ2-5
ASAPGVETQY
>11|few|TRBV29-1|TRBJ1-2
SVEVPGQRGYT
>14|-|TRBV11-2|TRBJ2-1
ASSLGGQGTYNEQF
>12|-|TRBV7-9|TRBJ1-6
ASSSGQGGSPLH
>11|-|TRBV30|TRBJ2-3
AWSFGTGDTQY
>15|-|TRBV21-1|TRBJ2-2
ASSNARGGPYTGELF
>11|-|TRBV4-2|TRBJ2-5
ASSRELQETQY
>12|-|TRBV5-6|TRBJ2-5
ASSFPDNQETQY
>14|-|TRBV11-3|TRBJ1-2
ASSCPARDTAYGYT
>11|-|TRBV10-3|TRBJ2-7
AISEDRGYEQY
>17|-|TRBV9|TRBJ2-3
ASSLGLAGRLPSTDTQY
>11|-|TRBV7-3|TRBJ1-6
ASNNGGYSPLH
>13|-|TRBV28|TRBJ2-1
ASTPGGPGIDEQF
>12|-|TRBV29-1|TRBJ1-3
SVGTGDPGNTIY
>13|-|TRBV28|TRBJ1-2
ASSRLQGPNYGYT
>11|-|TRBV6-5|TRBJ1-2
ASTSGTIHGYT
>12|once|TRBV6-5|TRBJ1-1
ASGRGRMNTEAF
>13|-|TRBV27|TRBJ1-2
ASSFSSGSSYGYT
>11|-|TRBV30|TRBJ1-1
ASQTGANTEAF
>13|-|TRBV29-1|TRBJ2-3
SVPRTGGYTDTQY
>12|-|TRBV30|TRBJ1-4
AWSHPGSSEKLF
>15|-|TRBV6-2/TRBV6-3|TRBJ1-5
ASSYVRQGANNQPQH
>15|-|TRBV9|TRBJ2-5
ASSAGGLAGGQETQY
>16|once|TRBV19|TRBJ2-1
ASSPRTSGGTRYNEQF
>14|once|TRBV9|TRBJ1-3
ASSSGTGGSLGTIY
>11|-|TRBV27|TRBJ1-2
AIRTGGADGYT
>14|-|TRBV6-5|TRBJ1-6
ASSYSSGTYGSPLH
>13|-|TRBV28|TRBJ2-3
ASSDSSASTDTQY